This is a list of T cell receptor beta chains from one sample in a study of T cells after posttransplantation cyclophosphamide. Sequencing was performed with immunoSEQ multiplex PCR; in TCRdb, only in-frame clones are kept and a portion is missing. Altogether some 20,000 clones are present, approximately 98% being singletons, with the ten largest covering roughly 0.13%. Sequenced sample: naive CD4+ T cells sorted from PBMCs. These receptor sequences come from a man in his fifties or sixties in good health, CMV-negative, and a related stem cell transplant donor. Each CDR3 is given with its conserved first and last residue. The D gene is left open where the match is weak. The size field is filled for only some rows; it gives once, few, many or a size class.

D gene: TRBD2; V gene: TRBV6-1; CDR3 length: 13; J gene: TRBJ2-3; clone size: NA; CDR3 DNA: TGTGCCAGCAGGACTAGCGGAGCAAGGGCGCAGTATTTT; CDR3 protein: CASRTSGARAQYF
D gene: TRBD2; V gene: TRBV15; CDR3 length: 18; J gene: TRBJ2-3; clone size: NA; CDR3 DNA: TGTGCCACCAGCAGAGGACTAGCGGGCGTCGATGCGGCAGATACGCAGTATTTT; CDR3 protein: CATSRGLAGVDAADTQYF
D gene: NA; V gene: TRBV28; CDR3 length: 14; J gene: TRBJ2-1; clone size: NA; CDR3 DNA: TGTGCCAGCAGTTTTGACTCTTCCTACAATGAGCAGTTCTTC; CDR3 protein: CASSFDSSYNEQFF
D gene: NA; V gene: TRBV6-1; CDR3 length: 14; J gene: TRBJ2-7; clone size: NA; CDR3 DNA: TGTGCCAGCAGTGATCAGGGGGGCGGGTACGAGCAGTACTTC; CDR3 protein: CASSDQGGGYEQYF
D gene: NA; V gene: TRBV5-1; CDR3 length: 14; J gene: TRBJ1-6; clone size: once; CDR3 DNA: TGCGCCAGCAGCTCAGCCATGAGGGGGTTCACCCTCCACTTT; CDR3 protein: CASSSAMRGFTLHF
D gene: NA; V gene: TRBV2; CDR3 length: 15; J gene: TRBJ2-1; clone size: NA; CDR3 DNA: TGTGCCAGCAGTGCATTGCCGGGATCTTACAATGAGCAGTTCTTC; CDR3 protein: CASSALPGSYNEQFF
D gene: NA; V gene: TRBV5-6; CDR3 length: 11; J gene: TRBJ1-1; clone size: NA; CDR3 DNA: TGTGCCAGCAGCGCAGAGGAGGAAGCTTTCTTT; CDR3 protein: CASSAEEEAFF
D gene: TRBD2; V gene: TRBV5-1; CDR3 length: 16; J gene: TRBJ2-1; clone size: NA; CDR3 DNA: TGCGCCAGCAGCTTCACTAGCGGGAGTATTAGGAATGAGCAGTTCTTC; CDR3 protein: CASSFTSGSIRNEQFF
D gene: TRBD2; V gene: TRBV14; CDR3 length: 17; J gene: TRBJ2-7; clone size: NA; CDR3 DNA: TGTGCCAGCAGCCAAGAGAGCCTAAGCGGGACCACCTGGGAGCAGTACTTC; CDR3 protein: CASSQESLSGTTWEQYF
D gene: TRBD2; V gene: TRBV15; CDR3 length: 17; J gene: TRBJ2-5; clone size: once; CDR3 DNA: TGTGTCACCAGCGTTCTAGCGGGAGGCCCTATCCAAGAGACCCAGTACTTC; CDR3 protein: CVTSVLAGGPIQETQYF
D gene: NA; V gene: TRBV9; CDR3 length: 14; J gene: TRBJ1-2; clone size: NA; CDR3 DNA: TGTGCCAGCAGCGTAGGGGAGGGAAACTATGGCTACACCTTC; CDR3 protein: CASSVGEGNYGYTF
D gene: NA; V gene: TRBV5-1; CDR3 length: 12; J gene: TRBJ2-3; clone size: NA; CDR3 DNA: TGCGCCAGCAGGGAGGGCACAGATACGCAGTATTTT; CDR3 protein: CASREGTDTQYF
D gene: TRBD1; V gene: TRBV9; CDR3 length: 15; J gene: TRBJ2-6; clone size: NA; CDR3 DNA: TGTGCCAGCGGGACAGGGGGCGTTGGGGCCAACGTCCTGACTTTC; CDR3 protein: CASGTGGVGANVLTF
D gene: NA; V gene: TRBV4-1; CDR3 length: 16; J gene: TRBJ2-7; clone size: NA; CDR3 DNA: TGCGCCAGCAGCCAAGATCGCCGGGTGTCCTTAAGGGAGCAGTACTTC; CDR3 protein: CASSQDRRVSLREQYF
D gene: NA; V gene: TRBV18; CDR3 length: 15; J gene: TRBJ1-6; clone size: NA; CDR3 DNA: TGTGCCAGCTCACCTAGCAGGGAGGGAAATTCACCCCTCCACTTT; CDR3 protein: CASSPSREGNSPLHF
D gene: TRBD2; V gene: TRBV11-3; CDR3 length: 18; J gene: TRBJ2-5; clone size: NA; CDR3 DNA: TGTGCCAGCAGCCGACCCCGTCTAGCGGGGGGCGGTCAAGAGACCCAGTACTTC; CDR3 protein: CASSRPRLAGGGQETQYF
D gene: NA; V gene: TRBV30; CDR3 length: 13; J gene: TRBJ1-2; clone size: NA; CDR3 DNA: TGTGCCTGGGGGTCCCGACAGGCGGCACGGAGCACCTTC; CDR3 protein: CAWGSRQAARSTF
D gene: NA; V gene: TRBV29-1; CDR3 length: 14; J gene: TRBJ1-5; clone size: NA; CDR3 DNA: TGCAGCGTGGGAGGCGGGGGCGGCAATCAGCCCCAGCATTTT; CDR3 protein: CSVGGGGGNQPQHF
D gene: NA; V gene: TRBV6-5; CDR3 length: 11; J gene: TRBJ1-2; clone size: NA; CDR3 DNA: TGTGCCAGCAGACAGAACTATGGCTACACCTTC; CDR3 protein: CASRQNYGYTF
D gene: TRBD1; V gene: TRBV5-5; CDR3 length: 15; J gene: TRBJ1-2; clone size: NA; CDR3 DNA: TGTGCCAGCAGCGGACAGGCCCAGTTGAGCTATGGCTACACCTTC; CDR3 protein: CASSGQAQLSYGYTF
D gene: TRBD1; V gene: TRBV9; CDR3 length: 16; J gene: TRBJ2-3; clone size: NA; CDR3 DNA: TGTGCCAGCAGCCCTATCGGACAGGGGGTAGGAGATACGCAGTATTTT; CDR3 protein: CASSPIGQGVGDTQYF
D gene: TRBD2; V gene: TRBV11-2; CDR3 length: 18; J gene: TRBJ2-1; clone size: NA; CDR3 DNA: TGTGCCAGCAGCACCGAGGCGGGGGGCGCCGGGTTTGTCAATGAGCAGTTCTTC; CDR3 protein: CASSTEAGGAGFVNEQFF
D gene: NA; V gene: TRBV5-4; CDR3 length: 12; J gene: TRBJ1-2; clone size: NA; CDR3 DNA: TGTGCCAGCAGCTGGCCCGCCTATGGCTACACCTTC; CDR3 protein: CASSWPAYGYTF
D gene: TRBD1; V gene: TRBV7-3; CDR3 length: 15; J gene: TRBJ2-2; clone size: NA; CDR3 DNA: TGTGCCAGCAGCATGACAGGGGCCGGCACCGGGGAGCTGTTTTTT; CDR3 protein: CASSMTGAGTGELFF
D gene: TRBD1; V gene: TRBV7-3; CDR3 length: 16; J gene: TRBJ1-1; clone size: NA; CDR3 DNA: TGTGCCAGCAGCTCAACCGGGACAGGGGATGGCACTGAAGCTTTCTTT; CDR3 protein: CASSSTGTGDGTEAFF
D gene: TRBD1; V gene: TRBV28; CDR3 length: 14; J gene: TRBJ1-6; clone size: NA; CDR3 DNA: TGTGCCAGCAGTCCGGGGACAGGGAGTTCACCCCTCCACTTT; CDR3 protein: CASSPGTGSSPLHF
D gene: TRBD2; V gene: TRBV5-4; CDR3 length: 17; J gene: TRBJ2-3; clone size: NA; CDR3 DNA: TGTGCCAGCAGCCCTGCCGGGGGGGGATATAGCACAGATACGCAGTATTTT; CDR3 protein: CASSPAGGGYSTDTQYF
D gene: TRBD1; V gene: TRBV7-2; CDR3 length: 15; J gene: TRBJ2-7; clone size: NA; CDR3 DNA: TGTGCCAGCAGTTTGCAGACAGGGGGCTCCTACGAGCAGTACTTC; CDR3 protein: CASSLQTGGSYEQYF
D gene: TRBD2; V gene: TRBV5-4; CDR3 length: 13; J gene: TRBJ2-3; clone size: NA; CDR3 DNA: TGTGCCAGCAGCTTGGAGGGACTAGCGTCGCAGTATTTT; CDR3 protein: CASSLEGLASQYF
D gene: NA; V gene: TRBV19; CDR3 length: 14; J gene: TRBJ1-1; clone size: NA; CDR3 DNA: TGTGCCAGTAGTATCGGGAGGGATAACACTGAAGCTTTCTTT; CDR3 protein: CASSIGRDNTEAFF
D gene: TRBD1; V gene: TRBV10-3; CDR3 length: 16; J gene: TRBJ1-5; clone size: NA; CDR3 DNA: TGTGCCATCAGTGAGTCGGTACAGGGGGCCGGTCAGCCCCAGCATTTT; CDR3 protein: CAISESVQGAGQPQHF
D gene: NA; V gene: TRBV5-4; CDR3 length: 14; J gene: TRBJ1-5; clone size: NA; CDR3 DNA: TGTGCCAGCAGCTTGGCAGGGGGCAATCAGCCCCAGCATTTT; CDR3 protein: CASSLAGGNQPQHF
D gene: NA; V gene: TRBV2; CDR3 length: 13; J gene: TRBJ1-6; clone size: NA; CDR3 DNA: TGTGCCAGCAGTGAAGTCCCCAGGTCACCCCTCCACTTT; CDR3 protein: CASSEVPRSPLHF
D gene: TRBD1; V gene: TRBV27; CDR3 length: 14; J gene: TRBJ2-5; clone size: NA; CDR3 DNA: TGTGCCAGCAGTACCACAGGGGTACGGGAGACCCAGTACTTC; CDR3 protein: CASSTTGVRETQYF